The rows below give T cell receptor beta chains drawn from one sample of a study of long-term antiretroviral therapy in people with HIV. Profiling relied on immunoSEQ multiplex PCR, and the TCRdb table lists in-frame clones only, not all of them. This sample yields some 16,000 clones, of which 70% to 90% are seen a single time; about 5.2% belongs to the top ten. The sequencing here drew on unsorted PBMCs, taken 0.5 years after starting antiretroviral therapy. These TCRs come from a woman aged 40 to 50 with HIV. CDR3s include the opening cysteine and the closing phenylalanine or tryptophan. A D gene is named only where the DNA matches it firmly. For some rows the clone size is stated as once, few or many, or as a class when expanded; others skip it.

j_gene: TRBJ1-1
abundance: -
v_gene: TRBV27
d_gene: -
CDR3aa: CASSPLRSNTEAFF
CDR3nt: TGTGCCAGCAGCCCTTTACGGTCGAACACTGAAGCTTTCTTT

j_gene: TRBJ2-7
abundance: -
v_gene: TRBV6-6
d_gene: -
CDR3aa: CASRGGRNYEQYF
CDR3nt: TGTGCCAGCAGGGGAGGACGGAACTACGAGCAGTACTTC

j_gene: TRBJ1-1
abundance: -
v_gene: TRBV6-5
d_gene: -
CDR3aa: CASSYTFRDTEAFF
CDR3nt: TGTGCCAGCAGTTACACCTTCAGAGACACTGAAGCTTTCTTT

j_gene: TRBJ2-1
abundance: -
v_gene: TRBV7-9
d_gene: TRBD2
CDR3aa: CASNPPGLAGGGARGEQFF
CDR3nt: TGTGCCAGCAATCCCCCGGGACTAGCGGGGGGAGGGGCCCGGGGTGAGCAGTTCTTC

j_gene: TRBJ1-1
abundance: once
v_gene: TRBV6-4
d_gene: -
CDR3aa: CASSDSGTGGPEAFF
CDR3nt: TGTGCCAGCAGTGACTCGGGCACGGGGGGCCCAGAAGCTTTCTTT

j_gene: TRBJ2-7
abundance: -
v_gene: TRBV7-9
d_gene: -
CDR3aa: CASSFWAGGGDEQYF
CDR3nt: TGTGCCAGCAGCTTTTGGGCCGGGGGCGGCGACGAGCAGTACTTC

j_gene: TRBJ2-7
abundance: -
v_gene: TRBV27
d_gene: -
CDR3aa: CASSWDRSYEQYF
CDR3nt: TGTGCCAGCAGTTGGGACCGGTCCTACGAGCAGTACTTC

j_gene: TRBJ2-7
abundance: -
v_gene: TRBV20-1
d_gene: -
CDR3aa: CSATPYEQYF
CDR3nt: TGCAGTGCCACTCCTTACGAGCAGTACTTC

j_gene: TRBJ2-2
abundance: -
v_gene: TRBV27
d_gene: TRBD2
CDR3aa: CASTGGLAGLNTGELFF
CDR3nt: TGTGCCAGCACCGGAGGACTAGCGGGACTGAACACCGGGGAGCTGTTTTTT

j_gene: TRBJ2-2
abundance: -
v_gene: TRBV12-5
d_gene: -
CDR3aa: CASGLNRNTGELFF
CDR3nt: TGTGCTAGTGGTTTGAACCGGAACACCGGGGAGCTGTTTTTT

j_gene: TRBJ2-3
abundance: once
v_gene: TRBV6-6
d_gene: -
CDR3aa: CASRRGGDTDTQYF
CDR3nt: TGTGCCAGCAGGCGCGGAGGAGACACAGATACGCAGTATTTT

j_gene: TRBJ2-2
abundance: -
v_gene: TRBV9
d_gene: -
CDR3aa: CASSSRDINTGELFF
CDR3nt: TGTGCCAGCAGCTCCCGGGACATAAACACCGGGGAGCTGTTTTTT

j_gene: TRBJ2-4
abundance: once
v_gene: TRBV9
d_gene: -
CDR3aa: CASSVRLGPSDIQYF
CDR3nt: TGTGCCAGCAGCGTCAGACTAGGCCCTAGTGACATTCAGTACTTC

j_gene: TRBJ2-7
abundance: -
v_gene: TRBV6-6
d_gene: TRBD2
CDR3aa: CASTPGGTYEQYF
CDR3nt: TGTGCCAGCACCCCGGGGGGAACCTACGAGCAGTACTTC

j_gene: TRBJ1-1
abundance: -
v_gene: TRBV19
d_gene: -
CDR3aa: CASSSPTRGVTEAFF
CDR3nt: TGTGCCAGTAGTAGTCCTACCCGGGGTGTCACTGAAGCTTTCTTT

j_gene: TRBJ2-1
abundance: -
v_gene: TRBV14
d_gene: -
CDR3aa: CASSVDNEQFF
CDR3nt: TGTGCCAGCAGCGTAGACAATGAGCAGTTCTTC

j_gene: TRBJ2-1
abundance: -
v_gene: TRBV7-9
d_gene: TRBD1
CDR3aa: CASSLIWTGANEQFF
CDR3nt: TGTGCCAGCAGCTTAATTTGGACAGGGGCGAATGAGCAGTTCTTC

j_gene: TRBJ1-2
abundance: -
v_gene: TRBV5-1
d_gene: -
CDR3aa: CASSAGTTYGYTF
CDR3nt: TGCGCCAGCAGCGCCGGGACGACATATGGCTACACCTTC

j_gene: TRBJ2-7
abundance: -
v_gene: TRBV27
d_gene: TRBD1
CDR3aa: CASSFYKTGLNSYEQYF
CDR3nt: TGTGCCAGCAGTTTCTACAAGACAGGGCTTAACTCCTACGAGCAGTACTTC

j_gene: TRBJ2-7
abundance: -
v_gene: TRBV7-2
d_gene: -
CDR3aa: CASSTGLGQYF
CDR3nt: TGTGCCAGCAGCACGGGACTGGGACAGTACTTC

j_gene: TRBJ2-7
abundance: -
v_gene: TRBV2
d_gene: -
CDR3aa: CASSEGRGSYEQYF
CDR3nt: TGTGCCAGCAGTGAAGGGCGCGGCTCCTACGAGCAGTACTTC

j_gene: TRBJ1-2
abundance: -
v_gene: TRBV7-9
d_gene: TRBD1
CDR3aa: CASSRTGSYGYTF
CDR3nt: TGTGCCAGCAGCCGGACAGGGAGCTATGGCTACACCTTC

j_gene: TRBJ2-1
abundance: -
v_gene: TRBV27
d_gene: -
CDR3aa: CASRYDYLSYNEQFF
CDR3nt: TGTGCCAGCAGGTACGACTATCTCTCCTACAATGAGCAGTTCTTC

j_gene: TRBJ1-4
abundance: -
v_gene: TRBV4-1
d_gene: -
CDR3aa: CASSRDSGVNEKLFF
CDR3nt: TGCGCCAGCAGCCGCGACAGCGGCGTTAATGAAAAACTGTTTTTT

j_gene: TRBJ2-1
abundance: -
v_gene: TRBV6-1
d_gene: -
CDR3aa: CASSEAGSRSEFF
CDR3nt: TGTGCCAGCAGTGAAGCGGGTTCCAGGTCCGAGTTCTTC

j_gene: TRBJ1-4
abundance: -
v_gene: TRBV2
d_gene: -
CDR3aa: CASRQEEKLFF
CDR3nt: TGTGCCAGCAGACAGGAAGAAAAACTGTTTTTT

j_gene: TRBJ2-1
abundance: -
v_gene: TRBV5-1
d_gene: -
CDR3aa: CASSGPTGFPPYNEQFF
CDR3nt: TGCGCCAGCAGCGGCCCGACAGGTTTCCCTCCCTACAATGAGCAGTTCTTC

j_gene: TRBJ1-4
abundance: -
v_gene: TRBV5-1
d_gene: TRBD1
CDR3aa: CASSLDGGTGEEKLFF
CDR3nt: TGCGCCAGCAGCTTGGATGGGGGGACAGGGGAAGAAAAACTGTTTTTT

j_gene: TRBJ2-1
abundance: -
v_gene: TRBV5-1
d_gene: TRBD2
CDR3aa: CASSLGGLAGDNEQFF
CDR3nt: TGCGCCAGCAGCTTGGGAGGTTTAGCGGGAGACAATGAGCAGTTCTTC